The present T cell receptor (beta chain) was sequenced within a study of Graves' ophthalmopathy and Graves' hyperthyroidism. V was cut by 1 base and J by 2 bases, with 11 bases left in between. The CDR3 is 15 amino acids. Germline V gene sequence: CDR1 SEHNR, CDR2 FQNEAQ (reference sequence). This clonotype was seen a few times. The study amplified TCR beta CDR3 regions using RNA transcripts. Second-round multiplex PCR followed a first-round RT-PCR using HTBI primers. TCRdb reprocessed the multiplex PCR reads with MiXCR, giving one entry per CDR3 protein. In the table there are 200,000 to 300,000 distinct CDR3 sequences, less than 55% of which are singletons.

This receptor was taken from an adult man with Graves' ophthalmopathy. Sequencing input: peripheral blood. V usage is TRBV7-9 and J usage is TRBJ1-1; D gene ambiguous. The CDR3, as DNA: TGTGCCAGCAGCTTAGGTAGGCGGTCTAACACTGAAGCTTTCTTT. Amino acids: CASSLGRRSNTEAFF.